Sequencing of this T cell receptor beta chain was carried out in a study of T cell repertoires in cytomegalovirus infection. Study details: In public TCR beta signatures, there were indications of both CMV infection and matching HLA type. Overall study results and limits: Carriers of CMV plus the relevant HLA were identified by cumulative public TCR beta family frequency. HLA-C-restricted CMV clonotypes gave the most frequent clonotype in two of eight donors.

TCRdb reanalysed the reads using MiXCR and keeps one entry per CDR3 protein. The table lists tens of thousands of distinct CDR3 sequences, 3% to 4.5% of them singletons, with about 22% in the top ten. This clonotype was picked up many times. Its antigen is as yet unknown. The V and J ends lost 7 bases and 8 bases respectively, with 9 bases between them. The CDR3 spans 11 residues. Germline lookup yields CDR1 DFQATT and CDR2 SNEGSKA (reference sequence). The chain is built from TRBV20-1 and TRBJ2-6; no definite D call. The sample taken for sequencing was PBMCs. This TCR was sampled from a human donor in good health (CMV status not recorded). Some clones in this sample may be carry-over from other donors' samples. DNA for the CDR3: TGCAGTGGTAAGGAGACCAACGTCCTGACTTTC. Protein sequence: CSGKETNVLTF.